Listed below are T cell receptor beta chains from one sample, sequenced in a study of T cells in Graves' hyperthyroidism and ophthalmopathy. TCRdb independently ran MiXCR on the multiplex PCR reads; one entry per CDR3 protein. This sample yields some 300,000 distinct CDR3 sequences, of which roughly 15% are seen a single time; around a third belongs to the top ten. Sample: blood. Source of these receptors: a man between 25 and 39 years old with Graves' hyperthyroidism. CDR3s include the opening cysteine and the closing phenylalanine or tryptophan. A D gene is named only where the DNA matches it firmly. Rows may omit the clone size; those that give it use once, few, many or a size class.

j_call v_call clone_size d_call cdr3_aa cdr3_nt
TRBJ2-3 TRBV28 NA TRBD2 CASSLERDSTDTQYF TGTGCCAGCAGTTTAGAGCGGGACTCCACAGATACGCAGTATTTT
TRBJ2-3 TRBV12-5 many NA CASGLPTGPSTDTQYF TGTGCTAGTGGTCTGCCTACAGGGCCCAGCACAGATACGCAGTATTTT
TRBJ2-7 TRBV11-3 NA NA CASSFRDGAYEQYF TGTGCCAGCAGCTTCCGGGACGGAGCCTACGAGCAGTACTTC
TRBJ2-5 TRBV5-6 many NA CASSLVGPWETQYF TGTGCCAGCAGCTTGGTCGGCCCTTGGGAGACCCAGTACTTC
TRBJ2-3 TRBV6-1 many NA CASHKTPGTRTDTQYF TGTGCCTCCCATAAAACGCCCGGGACCCGGACAGATACGCAGTATTTT
TRBJ2-3 TRBV20-1 NA TRBD2 CSARTLGTSGTSTSDTQYF TGCAGTGCTAGGACATTGGGGACTAGCGGGACCTCCACATCAGATACGCAGTATTTT
TRBJ1-2 TRBV20-1 NA TRBD1 CSASVQGQGYGYTF TGCAGTGCTAGCGTTCAGGGACAGGGGTATGGCTACACCTTC
TRBJ2-2 TRBV2 many TRBD1 CASRHGQGATGELFF TGTGCCAGCAGGCACGGACAGGGAGCTACCGGGGAGCTGTTTTTT
TRBJ1-4 TRBV5-4 NA TRBD1 CASSLGTGSSEKLFF TGTGCCAGCAGCTTGGGGACAGGGTCGAGCGAAAAACTGTTTTTT
TRBJ1-1 TRBV7-9 many TRBD1 CASSSGTGENTEAFF TGTGCCAGCAGCTCGGGGACAGGTGAGAACACTGAAGCTTTCTTT
TRBJ2-2 TRBV6-1 NA NA CASRGVERYTGELFF TGTGCCAGCAGGGGGGTCGAGCGGTACACCGGGGAGCTGTTTTTT
TRBJ2-2 TRBV5-1 few NA CASSTAGANTGELFF TGCGCCAGCAGCACAGCTGGGGCGAACACCGGGGAGCTGTTTTTT
TRBJ2-7 TRBV29-1 NA NA CSVQAEGDQQYF TGCAGCGTTCAAGCGGAAGGGGACCAGCAGTACTTC
TRBJ2-7 TRBV20-1 many NA CSARSDDEQYF TGCAGTGCTAGATCCGACGACGAGCAGTACTTC
TRBJ2-3 TRBV11-2 many TRBD2 CASSLGPILAGPNLLDTQYF TGTGCCAGCAGCTTAGGTCCGATACTAGCGGGACCTAATCTTCTAGATACGCAGTATTTT
TRBJ2-1 TRBV19 many NA CASRSGGQYNEQFF TGTGCCAGTAGATCGGGGGGCCAGTACAATGAGCAGTTCTTC
TRBJ2-3 TRBV5-1 many TRBD1 CASSPGQDTDTQYF TGCGCCAGCAGCCCGGGACAGGACACAGATACGCAGTATTTT
TRBJ1-5 TRBV27 NA NA CASSLLRGGGQPQHF TGTGCCAGCAGTTTGTTGAGGGGAGGAGGTCAGCCCCAGCATTTT
TRBJ1-1 TRBV12-3/TRBV12-4 many NA CASSPVSTEAFF TGTGCCAGCAGTCCGGTGAGCACTGAAGCTTTCTTT
TRBJ2-1 TRBV24-1 few TRBD2 CATSDPGTSGRVEQFF TGTGCCACCAGTGATCCAGGGACTAGCGGGAGGGTTGAGCAGTTCTTC
TRBJ2-2 TRBV19 NA NA CASRNSGELFF TGTGCCAGTAGGAACAGCGGGGAGCTGTTTTTT
TRBJ2-2 TRBV5-5 NA TRBD2 CASSTGTSGSAGELFF TGTGCCAGCAGCACGGGGACTAGCGGGAGCGCCGGGGAGCTGTTTTTT
TRBJ1-2 TRBV9 NA NA CASSVDHYGYTF TGTGCCAGCAGCGTAGATCACTATGGCTACACCTTC
TRBJ1-1 TRBV2 many NA CASSVGGWDTEAFF TGTGCCAGCAGCGTCGGGGGATGGGACACTGAAGCTTTCTTT
TRBJ2-2 TRBV5-1 many NA CASSFSGELFF TGTGCCAGCAGCTTCTCCGGGGAGCTGTTTTTT
TRBJ1-1 TRBV19 NA NA CASSINYREENTEAFF TGTGCCAGTAGTATTAATTATAGGGAGGAGAACACTGAAGCTTTCTTT
TRBJ1-5 TRBV6-4 NA NA CASSVTEVVNQPQHF TGTGCCAGCAGCGTGACTGAGGTGGTCAATCAGCCCCAGCATTTT